This T cell receptor (beta chain) was profiled in a study of blood T cell repertoires in COVID-19. Overall study context: Material from acute and convalescent COVID-19 was sourced from the United States, Italy and Spain.

This clone came up once. The CDR3 has 14 residues. CDR1 and CDR2 (germline): MDHEN, SYDVKM. Deletions cut 6 bases from V and 0 bases from J, with 12 bases between. The table came from immunoSEQ multiplex PCR; TCRdb's copy has only in-frame clones and leaves some out. The profile shows 200,000 or so clones, around 81% of them singletons. This chain connects TRBV28 to TRBJ2-7, with unresolved D. This receptor was identified in a woman under 40 who had recovered from COVID-19. The sequencing sample was made of peripheral blood. The CDR3 region has the DNA TGTGCCAGCAGAACCCACGGTCTCTCCTACGAGCAGTACTTC. Amino acids: CASRTHGLSYEQYF.